A selection of T cell receptor beta chains follows, all from one sample in a study of cytomegalovirus exposure and HLA in healthy donors. Assay: immunoSEQ multiplex PCR; the TCRdb copy retains only in-frame clones and omits some. The data contain more than 200,000 clones, around 64% of them singletons. The specimen sequenced was PBMCs. The receptors here all came from a man aged 35 to 55 in good health and CMV-seropositive. CDR3s include the opening cysteine and the closing phenylalanine or tryptophan. Fields, in order: J gene, D gene, V gene, clone size, CDR3 protein, CDR3 DNA. A D gene is named only where the DNA matches it firmly. Some rows have no size entry. The others give once, few or many, or a class for an expanded clone.

J gene: TRBJ2-2; D gene: -; V gene: TRBV7-9; clone size: -; CDR3 protein: CASQSRNTGELFF; CDR3 DNA: TGTGCCAGTCAGTCCAGGAACACCGGGGAGCTGTTTTTT
J gene: TRBJ2-6; D gene: TRBD1; V gene: TRBV5-6; clone size: -; CDR3 protein: CASSVTGVWVSGANVLTF; CDR3 DNA: TGTGCCAGCAGCGTGACAGGGGTTTGGGTCTCTGGGGCCAACGTCCTGACTTTC
J gene: TRBJ1-1; D gene: TRBD1; V gene: TRBV7-3; clone size: -; CDR3 protein: CASSPGQGREAFF; CDR3 DNA: TGTGCCAGCAGCCCCGGACAGGGCCGGGAAGCTTTCTTT
J gene: TRBJ1-2; D gene: -; V gene: TRBV7-2; clone size: -; CDR3 protein: CASSLAEERSLGGYTF; CDR3 DNA: TGTGCCAGCAGCTTAGCGGAGGAACGGAGCTTAGGAGGCTACACCTTC
J gene: TRBJ1-1; D gene: -; V gene: TRBV5-4; clone size: -; CDR3 protein: CASSPGGVNTEAFF; CDR3 DNA: TGTGCCAGCAGCCCCGGGGGGGTGAACACTGAAGCTTTCTTT
J gene: TRBJ2-5; D gene: -; V gene: TRBV28; clone size: -; CDR3 protein: CASSFTGYQETQYF; CDR3 DNA: TGTGCCAGCAGTTTTACAGGGTACCAAGAGACCCAGTACTTC
J gene: TRBJ1-1; D gene: -; V gene: TRBV19; clone size: -; CDR3 protein: CASSMGEGGTEAFF; CDR3 DNA: TGTGCCAGTAGTATGGGGGAGGGAGGCACTGAAGCTTTCTTT
J gene: TRBJ1-1; D gene: -; V gene: TRBV6-1; clone size: few; CDR3 protein: CASSSQGNTEAFF; CDR3 DNA: TGTGCCAGCAGTAGTCAGGGGAACACTGAAGCTTTCTTT
J gene: TRBJ1-5; D gene: TRBD1; V gene: TRBV10-3; clone size: -; CDR3 protein: CAISESTGISNQPQHF; CDR3 DNA: TGTGCCATCAGTGAGTCGACAGGGATTAGCAATCAGCCCCAGCATTTT
J gene: TRBJ2-7; D gene: TRBD1; V gene: TRBV7-9; clone size: -; CDR3 protein: CASSWGQGYYEQYF; CDR3 DNA: TGTGCCAGCAGCTGGGGACAGGGGTACTACGAGCAGTACTTC
J gene: TRBJ2-3; D gene: -; V gene: TRBV29-1; clone size: -; CDR3 protein: CSVGVGQNTDTQYF; CDR3 DNA: TGCAGCGTTGGGGTTGGACAGAACACAGATACGCAGTATTTT
J gene: TRBJ2-7; D gene: TRBD1; V gene: TRBV9; clone size: -; CDR3 protein: CASSVGSGGYEQYF; CDR3 DNA: TGTGCCAGCAGCGTAGGATCAGGGGGATACGAGCAGTACTTC
J gene: TRBJ1-1; D gene: -; V gene: TRBV7-2; clone size: -; CDR3 protein: CASSTQTGNTEAFF; CDR3 DNA: TGTGCCAGCAGCACCCAAACAGGGAACACTGAAGCTTTCTTT
J gene: TRBJ2-3; D gene: -; V gene: TRBV5-6; clone size: -; CDR3 protein: CASSSLSDRFTDTQYF; CDR3 DNA: TGTGCCAGCTCCTCCCTCTCGGACAGATTCACAGATACGCAGTATTTT
J gene: TRBJ2-7; D gene: -; V gene: TRBV19; clone size: -; CDR3 protein: CASRSPGYEQYF; CDR3 DNA: TGTGCCAGTAGGTCCCCGGGATACGAGCAGTACTTC
J gene: TRBJ1-1; D gene: TRBD1; V gene: TRBV28; clone size: few; CDR3 protein: CASSSRQGGSSF; CDR3 DNA: TGTGCCAGCAGTTCCAGACAGGGCGGTTCGTCGTTT
J gene: TRBJ1-2; D gene: TRBD1; V gene: TRBV27; clone size: -; CDR3 protein: CASSLGTGSLGYYGYTF; CDR3 DNA: TGTGCCAGCAGTTTAGGGACAGGGTCCCTAGGTTACTATGGCTACACCTTC
J gene: TRBJ1-5; D gene: -; V gene: TRBV21-1; clone size: -; CDR3 protein: CASSAMTGTQRPQHF; CDR3 DNA: TGTGCCAGCAGCGCAATGACAGGGACTCAGCGGCCCCAGCATTTT
J gene: TRBJ2-1; D gene: -; V gene: TRBV7-9; clone size: -; CDR3 protein: CASRNIAASSYNEQFF; CDR3 DNA: TGTGCCAGCAGGAACATAGCGGCAAGCTCCTACAATGAGCAGTTCTTC
J gene: TRBJ2-2; D gene: -; V gene: TRBV10-3; clone size: -; CDR3 protein: CAIRGTSYTGELFF; CDR3 DNA: TGTGCCATCAGGGGGACATCCTACACCGGGGAGCTGTTTTTT
J gene: TRBJ2-7; D gene: -; V gene: TRBV5-6; clone size: -; CDR3 protein: CASSSPGREQYF; CDR3 DNA: TGTGCCAGCAGCTCCCCAGGGAGGGAGCAGTACTTC
J gene: TRBJ2-6; D gene: -; V gene: TRBV7-9; clone size: few; CDR3 protein: CASSSRGSGANVLTF; CDR3 DNA: TGTGCCAGCAGCTCCCGGGGCTCTGGGGCCAACGTCCTGACTTTC
J gene: TRBJ2-7; D gene: -; V gene: TRBV28; clone size: -; CDR3 protein: CASSSSSVSTYEQYF; CDR3 DNA: TGTGCCAGCAGTTCCTCCTCGGTGAGCACCTACGAGCAGTACTTC
J gene: TRBJ2-5; D gene: TRBD1; V gene: TRBV18; clone size: -; CDR3 protein: CASSRGQEETQYF; CDR3 DNA: TGTGCCAGCTCCAGAGGACAGGAAGAGACCCAGTACTTC
J gene: TRBJ1-3; D gene: TRBD1; V gene: TRBV5-6; clone size: -; CDR3 protein: CASGKVTGTGNTIYF; CDR3 DNA: TGTGCCAGCGGAAAAGTGACAGGGACTGGAAACACCATATATTTT
J gene: TRBJ2-3; D gene: -; V gene: TRBV19; clone size: -; CDR3 protein: CASSISGIPDTQYF; CDR3 DNA: TGTGCCAGTAGTATATCCGGTATCCCAGATACGCAGTATTTT
J gene: TRBJ1-1; D gene: -; V gene: TRBV5-1; clone size: -; CDR3 protein: CASSLNGGDTEAFF; CDR3 DNA: TGCGCCAGCAGCTTGAATGGGGGGGACACTGAAGCTTTCTTT
J gene: TRBJ2-2; D gene: TRBD2; V gene: TRBV7-2; clone size: -; CDR3 protein: CASSPGLARTGELFF; CDR3 DNA: TGTGCCAGCAGCCCAGGACTAGCTAGGACCGGGGAGCTGTTTTTT
J gene: TRBJ1-2; D gene: -; V gene: TRBV7-8; clone size: -; CDR3 protein: CASSPRGVDGYTF; CDR3 DNA: TGTGCCAGCAGCCCAAGGGGTGTGGATGGCTACACCTTC
J gene: TRBJ2-3; D gene: -; V gene: TRBV28; clone size: -; CDR3 protein: CASYQGSTDTQYF; CDR3 DNA: TGTGCCAGCTATCAGGGTTCCACAGATACGCAGTATTTT
J gene: TRBJ2-1; D gene: TRBD2; V gene: TRBV9; clone size: once; CDR3 protein: CASSEDTSGGYNEQFF; CDR3 DNA: TGTGCCAGCAGCGAGGACACTAGCGGGGGATACAATGAGCAGTTCTTC
J gene: TRBJ2-3; D gene: -; V gene: TRBV6-6; clone size: -; CDR3 protein: CASSYAGSTDTQYF; CDR3 DNA: TGTGCCAGCAGTTACGCGGGCAGCACAGATACGCAGTATTTT
J gene: TRBJ1-2; D gene: TRBD1; V gene: TRBV18; clone size: -; CDR3 protein: CASFADRGRNYGYTF; CDR3 DNA: TGTGCCAGCTTTGCCGACAGGGGCCGTAACTATGGCTACACCTTC
J gene: TRBJ1-4; D gene: -; V gene: TRBV28; clone size: -; CDR3 protein: CASKEPNEKLFF; CDR3 DNA: TGTGCCAGCAAAGAGCCTAATGAAAAACTGTTTTTT
J gene: TRBJ2-7; D gene: -; V gene: TRBV5-6; clone size: -; CDR3 protein: CASSRMQGYEQYF; CDR3 DNA: TGTGCCAGCAGCCGCATGCAGGGTTACGAGCAGTACTTC
J gene: TRBJ2-5; D gene: TRBD1; V gene: TRBV6-1; clone size: few; CDR3 protein: CASSEGDRAQETQYF; CDR3 DNA: TGTGCCAGCAGTGAAGGGGACAGGGCACAAGAGACCCAGTACTTC
J gene: TRBJ1-2; D gene: -; V gene: TRBV7-8; clone size: -; CDR3 protein: CASSLGGGFYGYTF; CDR3 DNA: TGTGCCAGCAGCTTAGGGGGGGGCTTCTATGGCTACACCTTC
J gene: TRBJ2-1; D gene: TRBD2; V gene: TRBV28; clone size: -; CDR3 protein: CASSLGRDNEQFF; CDR3 DNA: TGTGCCAGCAGTTTAGGGAGGGACAATGAGCAGTTCTTC
J gene: TRBJ2-2; D gene: TRBD1; V gene: TRBV27; clone size: -; CDR3 protein: CASSSRGHGGELFF; CDR3 DNA: TGTGCCAGCAGTTCCAGGGGGCATGGTGGGGAGCTGTTTTTT
J gene: TRBJ1-2; D gene: TRBD1; V gene: TRBV5-4; clone size: -; CDR3 protein: CASRTGGTGDGYTF; CDR3 DNA: TGTGCCAGCAGAACAGGGGGGACAGGGGATGGCTACACCTTC